The TCR beta chain described here comes from a study of cytomegalovirus exposure and HLA in healthy donors. Study-wide findings and caveats: In vitro testing confirmed three CMV-associated chains as specific for CMV antigens. Earlier analysis found most TCR beta V segments productive about 87% or about 30% of the time.

With 60 Vbeta and 13 Jbeta primers, the PCR was carried out. Produced via immunoSEQ multiplex PCR; TCRdb's table is partial and in-frame only. The sample has some 170,000 clones, roughly 70% seen once; the top ten hold 2.5% to 3%. As for the donors, each was a healthy bone marrow donor. This clone was counted a few times. Antigen: not known. V was shortened by 1 base and J by 6 bases, with 10 bases between the two germline ends. CDR1 MNHNS and CDR2 SASEGT come from the germline V gene. The CDR3 is 14 residues long. This chain links TRBV6-1 with TRBJ2-1; D is uncertain. The sequenced sample was PBMCs. The TCR sequence derives from a woman aged 45 to 65 in good health and CMV-seropositive. The CDR3 DNA reads TGTGCCAGCAGTGAAGTTATGCGATTCAATGAGCAGTTCTTC. This translates into CASSEVMRFNEQFF.